This T cell receptor (beta chain) was recovered during a study of radiotherapy plus CTLA-4 blockade in lung cancer. Whole-study context: An objective response was seen in 15% to 20% of patients, and disease control in around 33%. Study-wide points: Interferon-beta, together with early blood T cell clone dynamics, reportedly best predicted response. Tumor-derived TCR clones expanded in blood after radiotherapy plus ipilimumab.

V lost 5 bases and J 1 base, leaving 14 bases between the germline ends. The CDR3 totals 15 residues. Per germline, CDR1 MNHNY and CDR2 SVGAGI (reference sequence). About this clone itself: The antigen is undetermined.

TCRdb's copy holds only in-frame clones and misses some; the assay was immunoSEQ multiplex PCR. Here the sample spans some 90,000 clones, around 86% being singletons. Lung cancer patients with chemo-refractory metastatic non-small-cell disease were given focal radiation plus CTLA-4 blockade with ipilimumab. The gene calls are TRBV6-6 and TRBJ1-1, with D possibly being TRBD1 (6 bases). This receptor was identified in a human donor with non-small cell lung cancer who had a partial response to radiotherapy plus ipilimumab. The source was peripheral blood, collected from a patient treated with radiotherapy plus ipilimumab. CDR3 in amino acids: CASSTNRDRNTEAFF. CDR3 nucleotides: TGTGCCAGCAGTACTAACAGGGACCGGAACACTGAAGCTTTCTTT.